The 21 T cell receptor beta chains presented below share a single source sample, sequenced in a study of T cell responses to AZD1222 COVID-19 vaccine. The assay was immunoSEQ multiplex PCR, and TCRdb's table has in-frame clones only and misses some. This repertoire shows over 130,000 clones, 85% to 95% found once; its top ten account for around 3.3%. The sample was peripheral blood, taken 28 days after the second AZD1222 dose. The receptors come from an adult who received the AZD1222 COVID-19 vaccine.

The rearrangement links TRBV28 to TRBJ1-4; D unclear. This CDR3 is built from 13 residues. Germline values: CDR1 MDHEN, CDR2 SYDVKM. Trimming shortened V by 2 bases and J by 8 bases, and 9 bases separated the two germline ends. The CDR3 loop is CASSLNLVEKLFF. The CDR3 nucleotides read TGTGCCAGCAGTTTAAACCTAGTCGAAAAACTGTTTTTT.

The genes are TRBV6-5 and TRBJ1-2, with D perhaps TRBD1 (5 bases). There are 12 residues in the CDR3. V dropped 5 bases and J dropped 8 bases, with 12 bases sitting between them. Germline lookup yields CDR1 MNHEY and CDR2 SVGAGI. This CDR3 reads CASSPGARGYTF. The CDR3 DNA sequence: TGTGCCAGCAGTCCCGGGGCTAGGGGCTACACCTTC.

This chain joins TRBV3-1 (or the pseudogene TRBV3-2) and TRBJ1-2; 8 positions agree with TRBD1. This CDR3 is built from 15 residues. In germline, CDR1 is LGHDT, CDR2 YNNKEL (reference sequence). Germline trimming cut 0 bases from V and 4 bases from J; bases unmatched to any gene: 4. The DNA for the CDR3 is TGTGCCAGCAGCCAAGATCCAGGGGGCAGCTATGGCTACACCTTC. Translated: CASSQDPGGSYGYTF.

V and J are TRBV6-5 and TRBJ2-7; D is perhaps TRBD2 (6 bases). The CDR3 length is 15 residues. The V and J ends lost 8 bases and 4 bases respectively, with 21 bases between them. The germline V gene has CDR1 MNHEY and CDR2 SVGAGI. The CDR3 sequence is CASGGYVEKGYEQYF. CDR3 nucleotides: TGTGCCAGCGGGGGGTACGTGGAGAAGGGGTACGAGCAGTACTTC.

V and J are TRBV6-5 and TRBJ2-7, with a possible D match to TRBD1 (6 bases). The CDR3 is 15 amino acids. Germline CDR1 MNHEY, CDR2 SVGAGI. Between the trimmed V and J ends, which lost 0 bases and 4 bases, there was a span of 13 bases. This CDR3 is CASSYSIRGAYEQYF. In DNA form, the CDR3 reads TGTGCCAGCAGTTACTCGATCAGGGGAGCGTACGAGCAGTACTTC.

The chain employs TRBV28 and TRBJ1-5; TRBD1 aligns across 7 bases. The junction had 3 bases not matched to a gene; V was cut back by 5 bases and J by 5 bases. The CDR3 runs 13 residues. The V gene's germline CDR1 is MDHEN and CDR2 SYDVKM. Written as DNA, the CDR3 is TGTGCCAGCAGTCACAGGGGAGATCAGCCCCAGCATTTT. Its protein is CASSHRGDQPQHF.

This rearrangement joins TRBV3-1 (or the pseudogene TRBV3-2) to TRBJ1-1; TRBD1 might be the D (5 bases). The ends were cut back, 5 bases at V and 0 bases at J, with 7 bases in the middle. CDR1 LGHDT and CDR2 YNNKEL come from the germline V gene (reference sequence). The length of the CDR3 is 13 residues. The CDR3 coding sequence is TGTGCCAGCAGCTCAGGGTTGAACACTGAAGCTTTCTTT. This codes for CASSSGLNTEAFF.

The V call is TRBV6-6, the J call TRBJ1-2; TRBD1 is a possible D gene (5 bases). Germline V CDR1 and CDR2: MNHNY, SVGAGI (reference sequence). Trimming stripped 10 bases from V and 4 bases from J, with 25 bases between. The CDR3 consists of 16 residues. CDR3 coding DNA: TGTGCCAACCATAGCCTGGCAGGGCGAAGTAGCTATGGCTACACCTTC. Protein sequence: CANHSLAGRSSYGYTF.

The J gene is TRBJ2-1, the V gene TRBV14, with D uncertain. The ends were cut back, 1 base at V and 0 bases at J, with 1 base in the middle. Germline-derived CDR1 and CDR2 are SGHDN and FVKESK. The CDR3 extends over 13 amino acids. The CDR3 coding sequence is TGTGCCAGCAGCCAAGGCTCCTACAATGAGCAGTTCTTC. It is translated as CASSQGSYNEQFF.

The J gene is TRBJ1-5, the V gene TRBV5-1; unclear D gene. Germline V CDR1 and CDR2: SGHRS, YFSETQ. This CDR3 is built from 16 residues. V was shortened by 1 base and J by 0 bases, with 11 bases between the two germline ends. The CDR3 loop is CASSLYGIDSNQPQHF. As DNA, the CDR3 is TGCGCCAGCAGCTTGTATGGAATCGATAGCAATCAGCCCCAGCATTTT.

CDR3 bases: TGTGCCAGCAGCGGAAACAGGGTCCCCGGGGAGCTGTTTTTT. Translation: CASSGNRVPGELFF. The rearrangement joins TRBV6-5 to TRBJ2-2; tentative D call: TRBD1 (6 bases). The CDR3 covers 14 residues. Trimming removed 6 bases from V and 6 bases from J, with 14 bases in between. In germline, CDR1 is MNHEY, CDR2 SVGAGI.

This chain links TRBV5-1 with TRBJ1-1, with unresolved D. Germline V gene data show CDR1 as SGHRS and CDR2 as YFSETQ. CDR3 size: 14 residues. Trimming stripped 3 bases from V and 1 base from J, with 10 bases between. CDR3 region: CASSYVTPNTEAFF. DNA of the CDR3: TGCGCCAGCAGCTACGTGACACCGAACACTGAAGCTTTCTTT. The full variable domain, with the rest looked up from reference TRBV5-1 and TRBJ1-1, is KAGVTQTPRYLIKTRGQQVTLSCSPISGHRSVSWYQQTPGQGLQFLFEYFSETQRNKGNFPGRFSGRQFSNSRSEMNVSTLELGDSALYLCASSYVTPNTEAFFGQGTRLTVV.

The V call is TRBV7-9, the J call TRBJ2-7, with 8 bases fitting TRBD1. V was pared by 6 bases and J by 2 bases, with 12 bases of the junction left unmatched. Germline-derived CDR1 and CDR2 are SEHNR and FQNEAQ (reference sequence). The CDR3 spans 16 residues. CDR3: CASSTGGFPIPYEQYF. Here the CDR3 DNA reads TGTGCCAGCAGTACAGGGGGGTTTCCCATTCCCTACGAGCAGTACTTC.

The genes are TRBV7-2 and TRBJ2-3, with D perhaps matching TRBD2 (5 bases). CDR1 SGHTA and CDR2 FQGNSA come from the germline V gene. CDR3 size: 13 residues. V was cut by 7 bases and J by 13 bases, with 21 bases left in between. The CDR3 reads CASNSPRSPGKYF. The CDR3 bases are TGTGCCAGCAACTCCCCCCGTTCCCCGGGAAAGTATTTT.

The chain uses TRBV29-1 and TRBJ1-1; D uncertain. This CDR3 has 13 amino acids. Germline V gene lookup returns CDR1 SQVTM and CDR2 ANQGSEA. Trimming took off 3 bases at V and 1 base at J, with 9 bases between the two ends. CDR3: CSVEEQRNTEAFF. The CDR3 coding sequence is TGCAGCGTTGAGGAACAGAGGAACACTGAAGCTTTCTTT.

This clone appeared a single time. V gene TRBV24-1 combines with J gene TRBJ2-1; TRBD2 matches at 7 bases. Germline V gives CDR1 KGHDR, CDR2 SFDVKD. The CDR3 extends over 15 amino acids. V lost 1 base and J lost 11; bases outside the gene matches: 10. The CDR3 protein is CATSDLTGGAGQQFF. In DNA, the CDR3 is TGTGCCACCAGTGATTTAACTGGCGGAGCGGGGCAGCAGTTCTTC.

This clone was seen only once. A junction boundary mismatches the germline segment, possibly from a read error. This chain uses TRBV28 with TRBJ2-1; 9 positions agree with TRBD2. CDR1 and CDR2 from the germline V gene are MDHEN and SYDVKM. This CDR3 region has 18 residues. DNA for the CDR3: TGTGCCCGCAGCACTGGGCGGGGGGGGTCTCAGAAAAGGCATGAGCAGTTCTTC. Encoded protein: CARSTGRGGSQKRHEQFF.

The chain joins TRBV28 to TRBJ1-2; unclear D gene. The V end was cut by 8 bases, the J end by 4 bases, with 11 bases between. The CDR3 covers 12 residues. The germline V gene has CDR1 MDHEN and CDR2 SYDVKM. In DNA form, the CDR3 reads TGTGCCAGCCAAGGGTTTGGCTATGGCTACACCTTC. Protein sequence: CASQGFGYGYTF.

This chain joins TRBV19 and TRBJ1-5, with 9 bases aligning to TRBD1. Unmatched junction bases numbered 11, after V lost 4 bases and J lost 4 bases. The germline V gene encodes CDR1 LNHDA and CDR2 SQIVND (reference sequence). The CDR3 is 17 residues long. Here the CDR3 reads CASSTKTGTGKNQPQHF. In nucleotides, the CDR3 is TGTGCCAGTAGTACCAAAACCGGGACAGGGAAAAATCAGCCCCAGCATTTT. Together with reference TRBV19 and TRBJ1-5, the CDR3 gives the full variable domain: DGGITQSPKYLFRKEGQNVTLSCEQNLNHDAMYWYRQDPGQGLRLIYYSQIVNDFQKGDIAEGYSVSREKKESFPLTVTSAQKNPTAFYLCASSTKTGTGKNQPQHFGDGTRLSIL.

This clone was observed once. This sequence joins TRBV7-2 and TRBJ2-3; the D gene is possibly TRBD1 (5 bases). CDR1 is SGHTA and CDR2 is FQGNSA in the germline V gene. The CDR3 has 14 residues. Trimming pared 1 base from V and 4 bases from J, leaving 9 bases between. CDR3: CASSLGGRSDTQYF. The CDR3 nucleotides read TGTGCCAGCAGCTTAGGGGGCAGATCAGATACGCAGTATTTT.

This clone was observed a single time. The chain couples TRBV28 to TRBJ2-7; 13 bases fit TRBD2. The germline CDR1 and CDR2 sequences are MDHEN and SYDVKM. CDR3 length equals 17 residues. Trimming cost V 5 bases and J 6 bases; bases outside gene matches: 13. The CDR3 is CASSPTSLLAGGREQYF. In DNA form, the CDR3 reads TGTGCCAGCAGTCCCACTTCATTACTAGCGGGAGGGCGCGAGCAGTACTTC.